Included here is one TCR beta chain sequence, with context. The sample belongs to a study of blood T cell repertoires in COVID-19. For the study at large: PBMCs, B-cell-depleted T cells, or T cells were the source of the cDNA or gDNA that made up the material.

CDR3 size: 12 residues. V was shortened by 3 bases and J by 7 bases, with 13 bases between the two germline ends. Germline CDR1 SQVTM, CDR2 ANQGSEA. As handled by the study authors: How many nucleated cells were present was estimated from reference gene primer amplification. TCRdb's table, derived via immunoSEQ multiplex PCR, lists solely in-frame clones and lacks some. That table furnishes V, J and clone size, whereas the DNA furnished D and trimming. The sample records 120,000 to 150,000 clones, 70% to 80% being singletons. The rearrangement links TRBV29-1 to TRBJ2-7; a possible D gene is TRBD1 (6 bases). This clonotype was obtained from a man between 50 and 59 years old with acute or convalescent COVID-19. Source material: peripheral blood. The chain's CDR3 is CSVDSGAEEQYF. In nucleotides, the CDR3 is TGCAGCGTTGACTCAGGGGCGGAAGAGCAGTACTTC.